One sample yielded the 27 T cell receptor beta chains listed below, sequenced in a study of T cell changes during pregnancy in multiple sclerosis. Only in-frame clones appear in the TCRdb table, and some are missing; sequencing was by immunoSEQ multiplex PCR. The data hold 30,000 to 35,000 clones, with 85% to 90% observed a single time. Sequencing used CD8+ T cells from peripheral blood mononuclear cells, obtained before pregnancy. Receptor source: a female donor with multiple sclerosis, enrolled in a pregnancy study.

The CDR3 region is CASSIARAGGELFF. The DNA of the CDR3 is TGTGCCAGTAGTATAGCCCGGGCGGGCGGGGAGCTGTTTTTT. The rearrangement uses TRBV19 and TRBJ2-2, with TRBD2 as a possible D gene (5 bases). This CDR3 spans 14 amino acids. Germline CDR1 reads LNHDA; CDR2 reads SQIVND (reference sequence). V lost 1 base to trimming and J lost 7 bases, with 10 bases between them.

The chain couples TRBV25-1 to TRBJ1-2; D not certain. The CDR3 is 16 amino acids. The germline V and J ends were trimmed by 3 bases and 4 bases, with 18 bases remaining between them. Germline V lookup: CDR1 MGHDK, CDR2 SYGVNS. CDR3 sequence reads: CASSELDPEVSYGYTF. The CDR3 DNA follows: TGTGCCAGCAGTGAGTTAGACCCCGAGGTTTCCTATGGCTACACCTTC.

This chain connects TRBV5-1 to TRBJ2-7, with D possibly being TRBD2 (6 bases). CDR1 is SGHRS and CDR2 is YFSETQ in the germline V gene. The CDR3 extends over 14 amino acids. V lost 5 bases, J lost 0 bases, and 12 bases lay in between. CDR3 DNA sequence: TGCGCCAGCAGTTGGGACTGGAGCTCCTACGAGCAGTACTTC. Residues: CASSWDWSSYEQYF.

The rearrangement joins TRBV13 to TRBJ2-3, with D possibly being TRBD2 (6 bases). V lost 10 bases to trimming and J lost 0 bases, with 17 bases between them. From germline, CDR1 is PRHDT and CDR2 FYEKMQ (reference sequence). The CDR3 runs to 15 residues. CDR3: CAIPHERASTDTQYF. CDR3 DNA: TGTGCCATACCTCATGAGCGGGCAAGCACAGATACGCAGTATTTT.

This chain joins TRBV7-9 and TRBJ2-7, with TRBD1 matching 7 bases. V lost 1 base and J lost 3; bases outside the gene matches: 3. There are 14 residues in the CDR3. The germline CDR1 and CDR2 sequences are SEHNR and FQNEAQ (reference sequence). CDR3 sequence: CASSLGQGVYEQYF. CDR3 coding DNA: TGTGCCAGCAGCTTAGGACAGGGAGTCTACGAGCAGTACTTC.

V is TRBV30 and J is TRBJ2-1, with 7 bases that match TRBD1. The CDR3 spans 15 residues. J was trimmed by 2 bases and V by 1 base; bases with no gene match: 5. The V gene's germline CDR1 is GTSNPN and CDR2 SVGIG (reference sequence). CDR3 amino acids: CAWSGVGGPYNEQFF. CDR3 coding DNA: TGTGCCTGGAGTGGCGTAGGGGGCCCCTACAATGAGCAGTTCTTC.

This chain joins TRBV4-2 and TRBJ2-7; 9 bases fit TRBD2. Trimming cost V 0 bases and J 3 bases; bases outside gene matches: 9. The CDR3 length is 17 residues. Germline V gene sequence: CDR1 LGHNA, CDR2 YNFKEQ. CDR3 coding DNA: TGTGCCAGCAGCCAAGATTGGGGGCGGGGGGGATTCTACGAGCAGTACTTC. Protein: CASSQDWGRGGFYEQYF.

The J gene is TRBJ2-2, the V gene TRBV4-1; 12 nucleotides line up with TRBD2. This CDR3 contains 17 residues. CDR1 is MGHRA and CDR2 is YSYEKL in the germline V gene. The V segment lost 0 bases and the J segment 7 bases; nucleotides outside the gene matches: 6. The CDR3 coding sequence is TGCGCCAGCAGCCAAGAGAGGGCTAGCGGGGGGGACGGGGAGCTGTTTTTT. It is translated as CASSQERASGGDGELFF.

This clone rates as large. The chain carries TRBV7-3 and TRBJ2-1, with 9 nucleotides matching TRBD1. The V and J ends lost 4 bases and 5 bases, in that order; junction bases with no gene match: 3. Looked up from germline, CDR1 is SGHTA and CDR2 is FQGTGA. The CDR3 runs 14 residues. As DNA, the CDR3 is TGTGCCAGCAGCTGGGGGACAGGGAACAATGAGCAGTTCTTC. This sequence encodes CASSWGTGNNEQFF.

This chain joins TRBV6-4 and TRBJ2-3; 9 nucleotides agree with TRBD2. After removal of 3 bases from V and 6 bases from J, the junction contained 7 bases not matched to a gene. The CDR3 has 15 amino acids. The germline CDR1 and CDR2 sequences are MRHNA and SNTAGT. The CDR3 region has the DNA TGTGCCAGCAGTGAATTAGGACTAGCGACCGATACGCAGTATTTT. Translated: CASSELGLATDTQYF.

Here the CDR3 reads CVGAVKTGTGGYYEQYF. The CDR3 DNA is TGTGTCGGCGCTGTTAAGACCGGGACAGGGGGATACTACGAGCAGTACTTC. The chain recombines TRBV2 with TRBJ2-7, with 11 bases matching TRBD1. The germline gives CDR1 SNHLY, CDR2 FYNNEI. The CDR3 totals 17 residues.

V usage is TRBV4-2 and J usage is TRBJ2-5; 10 bases are a match to TRBD2. CDR1 is LGHNA, CDR2 YNFKEQ, per germline. The CDR3 spans 15 residues. V was pared by 0 bases and J by 5 bases, with 3 bases of the junction left unmatched. The CDR3 sequence: CASSQESGGAETQYF. CDR3 DNA: TGTGCCAGCAGCCAAGAGAGCGGGGGGGCGGAGACCCAGTACTTC.

This chain connects TRBV12-5 to TRBJ2-1; a weak D match, TRBD1 (5 bases). The CDR3 sequence is 19 residues long. Per germline, CDR1 LGHNT and CDR2 FRNRAP. Trimming removed 0 bases from V and 7 bases from J, with 25 bases in between. The CDR3 nucleotides are TGTGCTAGTGGTTTGGTACTAAGCCTGAATCCAGGGATCTCAAATGAGCAGTTCTTC. It encodes CASGLVLSLNPGISNEQFF.

The CDR3 region has the DNA TGTGCCAGCAGCGCCTTTACCGGGACAGGGTCCGTTCGTAATACGCAGTATTTT. Translated, it gives CASSAFTGTGSVRNTQYF. The V gene is TRBV9, the J gene TRBJ2-3; TRBD1 agrees at 9 bases. J gave up 7 bases and V 3 bases, and 18 bases lay outside the gene matches. Germline CDR1 and CDR2: SGDLS and YYNGEE. This CDR3 region has 18 residues.

The chain carries TRBV5-8 and TRBJ1-1; 7 bases map to TRBD1. The germline V gene encodes CDR1 SGHTS and CDR2 YDEGEE. The CDR3 has 17 residues. Unmatched junction bases numbered 13, after V lost 3 bases and J lost 2 bases. DNA for the CDR3: TGTGCCAGCAGCTCAATACGGGGACAGCCGCTTAACACTGAAGCTTTCTTT. Residues: CASSSIRGQPLNTEAFF.

V is TRBV19 and J is TRBJ1-6; 8 bases fit TRBD1. CDR3 length: 15 amino acids. Germline CDR1 is LNHDA and CDR2 is SQIVND (reference sequence). V dropped 3 bases and J dropped 5; count of bases not matched to a gene: 3. The CDR3 loop is CASSMRQGNNSPLHF. The CDR3 DNA sequence: TGTGCCAGTAGTATGAGACAGGGGAATAATTCACCCCTCCACTTT.

The CDR3 loop reads CAWSGDRGYEQYF. The CDR3 DNA is TGTGCCTGGAGTGGGGACAGGGGGTACGAGCAGTACTTC. This chain links TRBV30 with TRBJ2-7, with 11 bases fitting TRBD1. V shed 1 base and J 4 bases; nucleotides not matched to a gene: 0. CDR1 and CDR2 (germline): GTSNPN, SVGIG (reference sequence). CDR3 length: 13 amino acids.

CDR3 protein: CASSTGHFYEQYF. The CDR3 DNA reads TGTGCCAGTAGTACGGGACACTTCTACGAGCAGTACTTC. The rearrangement joins TRBV19 to TRBJ2-7; the D gene is possibly TRBD1 (6 bases). Trimming pared 4 bases from V and 3 bases from J, leaving 10 bases between. The CDR3 has 13 amino acids. Germline V gene sequence: CDR1 LNHDA, CDR2 SQIVND (reference sequence).

V usage is TRBV6-5 and J usage is TRBJ1-1; D unclear. Looked up from germline, CDR1 is MNHEY and CDR2 is SVGAGI. The CDR3 has 13 residues. Trimming left V 4 bases short and J 1 base short, with 7 bases between. CDR3 loop: CASSWGENTEAFF. The CDR3 DNA reads as TGTGCCAGCAGTTGGGGAGAGAACACTGAAGCTTTCTTT.

This chain joins TRBV29-1 and TRBJ2-3; possible D gene TRBD1, 5 bases. The V and J ends lost 6 bases and 4 bases respectively, with 14 bases between them. Germline V gene lookup returns CDR1 SQVTM and CDR2 ANQGSEA. The CDR3 runs to 13 residues. The CDR3 region is CSVKGEMADTQYF. The CDR3 bases are TGCAGCGTGAAAGGGGAAATGGCAGATACGCAGTATTTT.

The chain employs TRBV6-1 and TRBJ2-7; a weak D match, TRBD1 (5 bases). This CDR3 has 13 amino acids. Germline CDR1 is MNHNS and CDR2 is SASEGT. The V and J ends lost 8 bases and 2 bases respectively, with 13 bases between them. DNA of the CDR3: TGTGCCAGCGTACCCGACAGAACCTACGAGCAGTACTTC. Translation: CASVPDRTYEQYF.

This clone was counted only a few times. This chain joins TRBV7-9 and TRBJ1-1, with no clear D. V lost 2 bases and J 8 bases, leaving 9 bases between the germline ends. CDR3 length: 12 amino acids. Germline values: CDR1 SEHNR, CDR2 FQNEAQ (reference sequence). The CDR3 DNA reads TGTGCCAGCAGCTTATGGGAGAGAGAAGCTTTCTTT. Translating it yields CASSLWEREAFF.

The chain recombines TRBV11-2 with TRBJ1-2, with TRBD1 as a possible D gene (6 bases). The germline V and J ends were trimmed by 3 bases and 4 bases, with 9 bases remaining between them. The CDR3 runs to 13 residues. Germline lookup yields CDR1 SGHAT and CDR2 FQNNGV. Here the CDR3 reads CASSFGQPYGYTF. The CDR3 bases are TGTGCCAGCAGCTTTGGACAGCCCTATGGCTACACCTTC. Drawing the rest from reference TRBV11-2 and TRBJ1-2, the complete variable domain is EAGVAQSPRYKIIEKRQSVAFWCNPISGHATLYWYQQILGQGPKLLIQFQNNGVVDDSQLPKDRFSAERLKGVDSTLKIQPAKLEDSAVYLCASSFGQPYGYTFGSGTRLTVV.

The chain employs TRBV4-1 and TRBJ2-1; D unresolved. This CDR3 has 16 residues. Per the germline V gene, CDR1 is MGHRA and CDR2 is YSYEKL. Trimming pared 2 bases from V and 3 bases from J, leaving 14 bases between. The CDR3 nucleotides read TGCGCCAGCAGCCAAAAAAGCGAATCAGTCTACAATGAGCAGTTCTTC. It codes for CASSQKSESVYNEQFF.

This clone turned up a few times. V usage is TRBV27 and J usage is TRBJ1-1; D gene ambiguous. Trimming removed 6 bases at V and 6 bases at J, with 26 bases between. The V gene's germline CDR1 is MNHEY and CDR2 SMNVEV (reference sequence). The CDR3 is 17 amino acids. The CDR3 sequence is CASSMFFVRLEAAEAFF. As DNA, the CDR3 is TGTGCCAGCAGCATGTTCTTTGTGAGACTCGAGGCTGCTGAAGCTTTCTTT.

The chain is built from TRBV4-1 and TRBJ2-7, with a possible D match to TRBD2 (5 bases). This CDR3 contains 15 residues. V was cut by 2 bases and J by 3 bases, with 14 bases left in between. In germline, CDR1 is MGHRA, CDR2 YSYEKL. The DNA for the CDR3 is TGCGCCAGCAGCCAACTACTAGGCCGGAACTACGAGCAGTACTTC. Protein product: CASSQLLGRNYEQYF.

This clone came up a few times. The chain combines TRBV19 with TRBJ2-3, with a weak D call TRBD2 (6 bases). The V and J ends lost 6 bases and 1 base respectively, with 17 bases between them. The germline gives CDR1 LNHDA, CDR2 SQIVND (reference sequence). The CDR3 length is 16 residues. The CDR3 DNA follows: TGTGCCAGTAGCAAACGGCCGGGACTTCGCACAGATACGCAGTATTTT. It translates to CASSKRPGLRTDTQYF.